The T cell receptor beta chain described here comes from a study of blood T cell repertoires in COVID-19. Study context: The United States, Italy and Spain were the sources of the acute and convalescent COVID-19 samples.

It was during active infection that Seattle patients were enrolled and then longitudinally followed. The repertoire was sequenced with immunoSEQ multiplex PCR; TCRdb's copy has only in-frame clones and lacks some. The sample has 140,000 or so clones, about 85% seen once. The source of this sequence is a woman aged 70-85 years with COVID-19, enrolled during active disease. Sequenced material: peripheral blood.

The CDR3: CATGLAGSYNEQFF. The CDR3 DNA sequence: TGTGCCACGGGACTAGCGGGGTCCTACAATGAGCAGTTCTTC. The chain joins TRBV10-3 to TRBJ2-1, with 13 bases matching TRBD2. After removal of 10 bases from V and 1 base from J, the junction contained 1 base not matched to a gene. Germline CDR1 reads ENHRY; CDR2 reads SYGVKD. The CDR3 contains 14 residues.